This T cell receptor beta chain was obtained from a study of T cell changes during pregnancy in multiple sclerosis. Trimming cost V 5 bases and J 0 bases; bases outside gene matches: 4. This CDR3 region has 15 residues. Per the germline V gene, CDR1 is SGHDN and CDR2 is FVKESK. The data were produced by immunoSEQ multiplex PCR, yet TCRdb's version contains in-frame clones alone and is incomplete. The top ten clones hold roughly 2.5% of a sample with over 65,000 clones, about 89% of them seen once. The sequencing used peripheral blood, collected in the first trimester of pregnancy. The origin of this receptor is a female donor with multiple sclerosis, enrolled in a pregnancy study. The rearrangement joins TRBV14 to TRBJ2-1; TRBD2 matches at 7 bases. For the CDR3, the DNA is TGTGCCAGCAGCGAGGGCGGGAGCTCCTACAATGAGCAGTTCTTC. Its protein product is CASSEGGSSYNEQFF.